The present T cell receptor beta chain was sequenced within a study of blood T cell repertoires in COVID-19. Background on the study: The United States, Italy and Spain provided the acute and convalescent COVID-19 samples.

This CDR3 has 12 amino acids. CDR1 is MNHEY, CDR2 SVGAGI, per germline. The V and J ends lost 8 bases and 5 bases respectively, with 10 bases between them. Under the authors' procedure: The authors estimated nucleated cell counts from reference gene primer amplification. TCRdb's table, derived via immunoSEQ multiplex PCR, lists solely in-frame clones and lacks some. Clonal size and the V and J genes are those of that table, whereas D and trimming came from the DNA. The sample consists of tens of thousands of clones, 70% to 90% of them appearing once. The V and J genes are TRBV6-5 and TRBJ2-1; D is unclear. Sequencing input: peripheral blood. The receptor was derived from a human donor in a cohort sampled during active COVID-19. CDR3 loop: CASYATDNEQFF. The CDR3 nucleotides read TGTGCCAGCTACGCAACGGACAATGAGCAGTTCTTC.